This TCR beta chain was captured in a study of graft-versus-host responses after intestinal transplantation. V was shortened by 7 bases and J by 1 base, with 7 bases between the two germline ends. The CDR3 is made up of 13 amino acids. The germline CDR1 and CDR2 sequences are MDHEN and SYDVKM. Sequencing used immunoSEQ multiplex PCR; TCRdb keeps in-frame clones, though not all of them. The sample lists 15,000 to 20,000 clones, around 87% occurring once. The chain links TRBV28 to TRBJ2-2; D uncertain. The receptor was isolated from a human patient who received an intestinal transplant, so some T cells may come from the graft donor. Sequences were derived from bone marrow, sampled roughly 4 months after intestinal transplantation. The CDR3 reads CASKTRNTGELFF. The CDR3 DNA follows: TGTGCCAGCAAGACCAGGAACACCGGGGAGCTGTTTTTT.